The T cell receptor (beta chain) described here comes from a study of vaccination and CD4 T cells after COVID-19. Specified treatment: roughly 11-day PBMC culture with coronavirus spike peptide pools or control peptides (ViraFEST assay). TCR sequencing followed the expansion of antigen-specific T cells with peptide pools in ViraFEST. This CDR3 has 15 amino acids. In germline, CDR1 is KGHDR, CDR2 SFDVKD. The V end was cut by 5 bases, the J end by 2 bases, with 14 bases between. By share, this clonotype ranks as large. Its antigen is as yet unknown. Whole-study results and caveats: Among those convalescent, a median 86.3% of reactive clones emerged solely post-vaccination.

Cultured CD4+ T-cell DNA underwent Oncomine TCR Beta short-read sequencing. TCRdb itself ran the PCR reads through MiXCR, one entry per CDR3 protein. The data contain about 9,700 distinct CDR3 sequences, around 49% of them seen just once; the ten biggest clones take up roughly 22%. The chain recombines TRBV24-1 with TRBJ2-5; the D gene is possibly TRBD1 (6 bases). The sequenced sample was CD4+ T cells from blood, cultured in vitro. This clonotype was sampled from a human donor who had recovered from COVID-19. The CDR3 loop is CATSAGQQGQETQYF. CDR3 coding DNA: TGTGCCACCAGTGCTGGGCAACAGGGTCAAGAGACCCAGTACTTC.